This TCR beta chain was recorded in a study of blood T cell repertoires in COVID-19. Looking at the study overall: COVID-19 samples, acute and convalescent, were from the United States, Italy and Spain. The cDNA or gDNA used as material had been derived from T cells, B-cell-depleted T cells, or PBMCs.

The length of the CDR3 is 14 residues. V was pared by 0 bases and J by 3 bases, with 8 bases between. Germline CDR1 is MNHEY and CDR2 is SVGEGT. A single count supports this clone. Original methodology: Reference gene primer amplification in the assay estimated nucleated cell counts. Sequenced by immunoSEQ multiplex PCR; TCRdb stores in-frame clones only, minus some. V, J and clone size derive from that table, while D and trimming were established from the DNA sequence. The sample consists of 150,000 to 200,000 clones, 86% of them appearing once. This receptor was obtained from a man aged 55 to 70 with acute or convalescent COVID-19. Sequencing used peripheral blood. The chain joins TRBV6-2 or TRBV6-3 to TRBJ1-1; D is ambiguous. CDR3 coding DNA: TGTGCCAGCAGTTACTCTCGGGGAGACACTGAAGCTTTCTTT. Translation gives CASSYSRGDTEAFF.